This TCR beta chain originates from a study of blood T cell repertoires in COVID-19. Study background: The United States, Italy and Spain provided the acute and convalescent COVID-19 samples. Sources were T cells, B-cell-depleted T cells, or PBMCs; the material itself was cDNA or gDNA.

Method: immunoSEQ multiplex PCR; TCRdb's copy keeps in-frame clones and lacks some. The data hold 250,000 to 300,000 clones, with 75% to 90% observed a single time. During active infection, Seattle patients enrolled and were then monitored through disease. The sample consisted of peripheral blood. The receptor was derived from a woman aged 65 to 85 with COVID-19, enrolled during active disease.

This CDR3 is CASSPDSSYEQYF. The CDR3 nucleotides are TGTGCCAGCAGCCCCGACAGCTCCTACGAGCAGTACTTC. The rearrangement joins TRBV3-1 (or the pseudogene TRBV3-2) to TRBJ2-7; a possible D gene is TRBD1 (5 bases). V lost 4 bases and J 0 bases, leaving 7 bases between the germline ends. Looked up from germline, CDR1 is LGHDT and CDR2 is YNNKEL (reference sequence). The CDR3 is made up of 13 amino acids.